Presented here are 6 T cell receptor beta chains from one specimen sequenced in a study of cytomegalovirus exposure and HLA in healthy donors. The PCR ran on 60 Vbeta and 13 Jbeta primers. The repertoire was sequenced with immunoSEQ multiplex PCR; TCRdb's copy has only in-frame clones and lacks some. Among about 98,000 clones listed, about three quarters were seen once. Sequenced sample: PBMCs. The receptors here all came from a man aged 40-55 years in good health and CMV-seronegative.

The chain links TRBV5-6 to TRBJ2-5, with 7 nucleotides matching TRBD2. TRBJ2-7 explains the end of the DNA better; the J call may be wrong. Looked up from germline, CDR1 is SGHDT and CDR2 is YYEEEE. The CDR3 has 16 residues. The CDR3 is CASSVGVRLAGYEQYF. CDR3 DNA sequence: TGTGCCAGCAGCGTAGGGGTTCGACTAGCTGGGTACGAGCAGTACTTC.

The chain combines TRBV5-5 with TRBJ1-1; D gene unclear. The germline V gene encodes CDR1 SGHKS and CDR2 YYEKEE (reference sequence). CDR3 size: 15 residues. V lost 3 bases and J lost 4, with 16 bases in between. The CDR3, as DNA: TGTGCCAGCAGCTACTACCAATTGGGGAGCACTGAAGCTTTCTTT. Translated, it gives CASSYYQLGSTEAFF.

The rearrangement joins TRBV28 to TRBJ2-1, with 10 bases matching TRBD2. The CDR3 has 15 residues. The germline gives CDR1 MDHEN, CDR2 SYDVKM. V dropped 3 bases and J dropped 4; count of bases not matched to a gene: 3. In nucleotides, the CDR3 is TGTGCCAGCAGTTTTAGCGGGGGGCTTTACAATGAGCAGTTCTTC. It is translated as CASSFSGGLYNEQFF.

This chain links TRBV7-9 with TRBJ1-1; D is ambiguous. Germline loops: CDR1 SEHNR, CDR2 FQNEAQ (reference sequence). Trimming left V 3 bases short and J 1 base short, with 6 bases between. This CDR3 region has 13 residues. As DNA, the CDR3 is TGTGCCAGCAGCTTCGGAGAGAACACTGAAGCTTTCTTT. Protein product: CASSFGENTEAFF. The full variable domain, in which reference TRBV7-9 and TRBJ1-1 provide the parts outside the CDR3, is DTGVSQNPRHKITKRGQNVTFRCDPISEHNRLYWYRQTLGQGPEFLTYFQNEAQLEKSRLLSDRFSAERPKGSFSTLEIQRTEQGDSAMYLCASSFGENTEAFFGQGTRLTVV.

This clone is a singleton in its sample. The V call is TRBV2, the J call TRBJ1-5, with D possibly being TRBD1 (5 bases). Trimming pared 5 bases from V and 7 bases from J, leaving 18 bases between. Looked up from germline, CDR1 is SNHLY and CDR2 is FYNNEI. This CDR3 region has 15 residues. The CDR3 spells CASSSTGVMGQPQHF. CDR3 in DNA: TGTGCCAGCAGTAGTACGGGGGTCATGGGGCAGCCCCAGCATTTT.

This rearrangement joins TRBV5-5 to TRBJ1-5; D unresolved. Trimming took off 4 bases at V and 9 bases at J, with 14 bases between the two ends. The CDR3 sequence is 13 residues long. Germline-derived CDR1 and CDR2 are SGHKS and YYEKEE (reference sequence). The DNA of the CDR3 is TGTGCCAGCAGCACCAGGCCCCTTTGGCCCCAGCATTTT. Protein sequence: CASSTRPLWPQHF.